The clone carrying this T cell receptor beta chain is classed as medium-sized by frequency. The antigen is undetermined. This record belongs to a study of T cells in severe cutaneous drug reactions. The CDR3 extends over 13 amino acids. Per the germline V gene, CDR1 is ENHRY and CDR2 is SYGVKD. Overall study findings and caveats: All seven CBZ-SJS/TEN blister samples shared a public TCRbeta CDR3 at mean about 15%.

TCR subtype-specific primers in iRepertoire multiplex PCR prepared libraries for bulk and single-cell sequencing. Multiplex PCR targeting V, D and J genes made bulk TCR beta libraries. One entry per CDR3 protein, without DNA, is what TCRdb gives after re-calling the multiplex PCR reads. The sample features 1,300 to 1,500 distinct CDR3 sequences, with roughly 50% in its top ten. The patients sequenced had a carbamazepine-induced Stevens-Johnson syndrome or toxic epidermal necrolysis reaction. This chain connects TRBV10-3 to TRBJ2-3. The source is a human donor with a severe cutaneous adverse drug reaction. The sample comprised cells from a skin blister. The CDR3 sequence is CASTASSTDTQYF.